These 16 T cell receptor beta chains share one sample of origin, sequenced in a study of chemoradiotherapy in HPV16-positive cancers. Libraries were prepared by immunoSEQ multiplex PCR; TCRdb keeps only in-frame clonotypes and omits some of them. Seen here are 45,000 to 60,000 clones, around 90% observed once, and the top ten hold 2.5% to 4%. The specimen comprised blood, sampled from a patient who underwent chemoradiotherapy. The origin of the receptors is a human donor with HPV-associated anogenital cancer.

This chain uses TRBV6-1 with TRBJ1-5; TRBD1 might be the D (5 bases). This CDR3 has 15 amino acids. Germline V gene sequence: CDR1 MNHNS, CDR2 SASEGT. V lost 0 bases, J lost 4 bases, and 10 bases lay in between. CDR3 loop: CASSEAGGWNQPQHF. The CDR3 DNA reads TGTGCCAGCAGTGAAGCTGGGGGATGGAATCAGCCCCAGCATTTT.

The J gene is TRBJ2-5, the V gene TRBV19, with D tentatively TRBD2 (5 bases). With 6 bases removed from V and 5 bases from J, the gap between germline ends came to 10 bases. Germline V gene data show CDR1 as LNHDA and CDR2 as SQIVND (reference sequence). The CDR3 consists of 12 residues. Here the CDR3 DNA reads TGTGCCAGTAGAGATAGGAGGGAGACCCAGTACTTC. It specifies CASRDRRETQYF.

The V and J genes are TRBV12-1 and TRBJ2-3; the table calls TRBD2, which could not be checked here. TRBV12-1 is tagged as a pseudogene. The length of the CDR3 is 12 residues. Written as DNA, the CDR3 is TGTGCCACACTGCTCGGGGCAGATACGCAGTATTTT. Encoded protein: CATLLGADTQYF.

This clone came up once. This sequence joins TRBV11-2 and TRBJ1-1; no reliable D call. The germline CDR1 and CDR2 sequences are SGHAT and FQNNGV. This CDR3 is built from 12 residues. Trimming took off 0 bases at V and 4 bases at J, with 3 bases between the two ends. CDR3 region: CASSLDRTEAFF. Here the CDR3 DNA reads TGTGCCAGCAGCTTAGATCGCACTGAAGCTTTCTTT. The full variable domain, completed using reference TRBV11-2 and TRBJ1-1, is EAGVAQSPRYKIIEKRQSVAFWCNPISGHATLYWYQQILGQGPKLLIQFQNNGVVDDSQLPKDRFSAERLKGVDSTLKIQPAKLEDSAVYLCASSLDRTEAFFGQGTRLTVV.

This clone has a handful of counts. The chain combines TRBV5-1 with TRBJ2-2; tentative D call: TRBD1 (5 bases). V shed 2 bases and J shed 2 bases, with 16 bases lying between them. The germline gives CDR1 SGHRS, CDR2 YFSETQ. The CDR3 has 17 residues. This CDR3 is CASSFTGTTLNTGELFF. The CDR3 coding sequence is TGCGCCAGCAGCTTTACAGGAACAACCTTAAACACCGGGGAGCTGTTTTTT.

The CDR3 bases are TGTGCCAGCAGCCTAACCCGGAGGGGACTAGAACCCTACGAGCAGTACTTC. Protein: CASSLTRRGLEPYEQYF. V is TRBV11-2 and J is TRBJ2-7; TRBD2 agrees at 8 bases. The CDR3 runs 17 residues. Trimming cost V 5 bases and J 2 bases; bases outside gene matches: 14. Germline values: CDR1 SGHAT, CDR2 FQNNGV.

The CDR3 protein is CASSILGTANYGYTF. CDR3 bases: TGTGCCAGTAGTATTCTGGGGACGGCAAACTATGGCTACACCTTC. J is TRBJ1-2 and V is TRBV19; weak D call: TRBD1 (5 bases). The V gene's germline CDR1 is LNHDA and CDR2 SQIVND (reference sequence). This CDR3 has 15 residues. Between the trimmed V and J ends, which lost 3 bases and 2 bases, there was a span of 13 bases.

The chain carries TRBV7-9 and TRBJ1-6; TRBD1 agrees at 8 bases. CDR1 is SEHNR, CDR2 FQNEAQ, per germline (reference sequence). Trimming took 5 bases from V and 7 from J; bases not matched to a gene: 7. There are 15 residues in the CDR3. In DNA, the CDR3 is TGTGCCAGCAGCCCTTGGACAGGGCCCAATTCACCCCTCCACTTT. It is translated as CASSPWTGPNSPLHF.

The chain couples TRBV2 to TRBJ1-1; D uncertain. The CDR3 has 12 residues. The V end lost 4 bases, the J end lost 4 bases, and 7 bases lay between the germline ends. The germline V gene has CDR1 SNHLY and CDR2 FYNNEI. This CDR3 is CASSVTTTEAFF. CDR3 in DNA: TGTGCCAGCAGTGTGACGACCACTGAAGCTTTCTTT. Full variable domain (outside the CDR3, taken from reference TRBV2 and TRBJ1-1): EPEVTQTPSHQVTQMGQEVILRCVPISNHLYFYWYRQILGQKVEFLVSFYNNEISEKSEIFDDQFSVERPDGSNFTLKIRSTKLEDSAMYFCASSVTTTEAFFGQGTRLTVV.

The chain recombines TRBV27 with TRBJ2-2; 12 bases align to TRBD2. V was clipped by 8 bases and J by 6 bases; unmatched bases: 7. The germline V gene has CDR1 MNHEY and CDR2 SMNVEV (reference sequence). The CDR3 runs 15 residues. The CDR3 bases are TGTGCCAGCCGTCTAGCGGGAGGGCCCCCCGGGGAGCTGTTTTTT. This gives the protein CASRLAGGPPGELFF.

The CDR3 DNA follows: TGTGCCAGCAGCCCCAGCCCCGGACCCTCTCAAAACTATGGCTACACCTTC. Protein: CASSPSPGPSQNYGYTF. This chain connects TRBV7-2 to TRBJ1-2; the D is unclear. V was clipped by 5 bases and J by 2 bases, with 21 bases between them. This CDR3 region has 17 residues. Germline assignment: CDR1 SGHTA and CDR2 FQGNSA.

This sequence joins TRBV6-1 and TRBJ2-5; D is undetermined. V lost 5 bases, J lost 7 bases, and 8 bases lay in between. The length of the CDR3 is 11 residues. The germline gives CDR1 MNHNS, CDR2 SASEGT. CDR3 DNA sequence: TGTGCCAGCAGTTTTAGATCGACCCAGTACTTC. This translates into CASSFRSTQYF.

The chain uses TRBV11-2 and TRBJ2-5; 9 nucleotides align to TRBD2. J lost 5 bases, V lost 0 bases, and 7 bases had no gene match. This CDR3 is 16 amino acids long. Germline V lookup: CDR1 SGHAT, CDR2 FQNNGV. The CDR3 DNA follows: TGTGCCAGCAGCTTAGACCGCGCGGGAGGGCCGGAGACCCAGTACTTC. Amino acid sequence: CASSLDRAGGPETQYF.

A word on this clone: Other DNA sequences of this sample code for an identical CDR3. The J gene is TRBJ1-1, the V gene TRBV9; D is unresolved. The CDR3 runs 13 residues. The germline V and J ends were trimmed by 0 bases and 3 bases, with 6 bases remaining between them. Germline V gene data show CDR1 as SGDLS and CDR2 as YYNGEE. The CDR3: CASSVGSYTEAFF. The CDR3 DNA reads TGTGCCAGCAGCGTAGGGAGTTACACTGAAGCTTTCTTT. The complete variable domain, with remaining parts taken from reference TRBV9 and TRBJ1-1, reads DSGVTQTPKHLITATGQRVTLRCSPRSGDLSVYWYQQSLDQGLQFLIQYYNGEERAKGNILERFSAQQFPDLHSELNLSSLELGDSALYFCASSVGSYTEAFFGQGTRLTVV.

J is TRBJ1-3 and V is TRBV6-1; D uncertain. This CDR3 region has 15 residues. Trimming pared 0 bases from V and 0 bases from J, leaving 6 bases between. The V gene's germline CDR1 is MNHNS and CDR2 SASEGT. Written as DNA, the CDR3 is TGTGCCAGCAGTGAAGCGAGTAACTCTGGAAACACCATATATTTT. This gives the protein CASSEASNSGNTIYF.

The chain carries TRBV18 and TRBJ1-5, with TRBD1 matching 7 bases. This CDR3 spans 15 amino acids. V shed 4 bases and J 0 bases; nucleotides not matched to a gene: 3. Germline CDR1 is KGHSH and CDR2 is LQKENI. CDR3 loop: CASSRDSYSNQPQHF. Written as DNA, the CDR3 is TGTGCCAGCTCACGGGACAGCTATAGCAATCAGCCCCAGCATTTT. Using reference TRBV18 and TRBJ1-5 for the parts outside the CDR3, the full variable domain is NAGVMQNPRHLVRRRGQEARLRCSPMKGHSHVYWYRQLPEEGLKFMVYLQKENIIDESGMPKERFSAEFPKEGPSILRIQQVVRGDSAAYFCASSRDSYSNQPQHFGDGTRLSIL.